Following are 26 T cell receptor beta chains from one sample sequenced in a study of breast tumors, draining lymph nodes, adjacent tissues. Samples came from axillary lymph nodes draining the breast cancer. TCRdb re-derived calls from the multiplex PCR reads in MiXCR, one entry per CDR3 protein. Of some 100,000 distinct CDR3 sequences listed, 20% to 25% were seen once; the top ten hold 1% to 1.5%. The source material was axillary lymph node tissue. The receptors derive from a female donor with breast cancer. Some clones in this sample may be carry-over from other donors' samples.

There are many counts of this clonotype. This chain links TRBV20-1 with TRBJ2-3; 7 nucleotides match TRBD1. V shed 6 bases and J 2 bases; nucleotides not matched to a gene: 5. This CDR3 region has 13 residues. Germline assignment: CDR1 DFQATT and CDR2 SNEGSKA (reference sequence). The CDR3: CSAEDRNTDTQYF. DNA for the CDR3: TGCAGTGCCGAGGACAGGAACACAGATACGCAGTATTTT.

This rearrangement joins TRBV2 to TRBJ2-3; maybe TRBD1 (7 bases). The CDR3 totals 13 residues. Germline loops: CDR1 SNHLY, CDR2 FYNNEI. Trimming removed 6 bases at V and 6 bases at J, with 13 bases between. The CDR3 nucleotides read TGTGCCAGCAGCAGTTCAGGGGGGGATACGCAGTATTTT. Its translation: CASSSSGGDTQYF.

In regard to this clonotype: This sequence may be a read error, since a much larger clone differs from it by one base. Without the conserved terminal phenylalanine or tryptophan, this CDR3 likely stems from a read error. This sequence joins TRBV30 and TRBJ1-2, with TRBD1 matching over 9 bases. CDR1 is GTSNPN and CDR2 is SVGIG in the germline V gene (reference sequence). Germline trimming cut 3 bases from V and 8 bases from J; bases unmatched to any gene: 13. CDR3 length: 15 amino acids. CDR3 region: CAWRKGQGKSEGYTL. The CDR3 coding sequence is TGTGCCTGGAGAAAGGGACAGGGTAAATCGGAGGGCTACACCCTC.

In this sample, this clonotype turned up many times. The CDR3 nucleotides are TGTGCCAGCAGCTCGAGGGGGGGGTATAACTATGGCTACACCTTC. Translating gives CASSSRGGYNYGYTF. The J gene is TRBJ1-2, the V gene TRBV5-8; tentative D call: TRBD1 (6 bases). The CDR3 runs 15 residues. Per the germline V gene, CDR1 is SGHTS and CDR2 is YDEGEE. V lost 3 bases and J 1 base, leaving 13 bases between the germline ends.

As concerns this clonotype: A much more abundant neighbour one base away suggests this may be a read error. The rearrangement uses TRBV27 and TRBJ1-2, with D unclear. The CDR3 runs to 14 residues. Looked up from germline, CDR1 is MNHEY and CDR2 is SMNVEV (reference sequence). Here the CDR3 DNA reads TGTGCCAGCAGTTCCTCAATGGCTAACTATGGCCACACCTTC. It encodes CASSSSMANYGHTF.

This clonotype was observed at least ten times. The chain employs TRBV24-1 and TRBJ1-2; no clear D. The CDR3 consists of 14 residues. V was shortened by 4 bases and J by 1 base, with 9 bases between the two germline ends. Per the germline V gene, CDR1 is KGHDR and CDR2 is SFDVKD. CDR3 protein: CATSDLGLNYGYTF. CDR3 nucleotides: TGTGCCACCAGTGACCTCGGCCTTAACTATGGCTACACCTTC.

Comments on this clonotype: Germline and junction disagree at one end, which may indicate a read error. J is TRBJ2-3 and V is TRBV29-1; a weak D match, TRBD2 (6 bases). The CDR3 totals 15 residues. The germline gives CDR1 SQVTM, CDR2 ANQGSEA. The CDR3 DNA reads as TGCAGCGTTGAGGTCCCAGCCACTAGCACAGATATGCAGTATTTT. It is translated as CSVEVPATSTDMQYF.

A few counts support this clonotype. A much larger clone is a single base away; this may be a read error. The chain combines TRBV4-1 with TRBJ1-2; 9 positions agree with TRBD1. This CDR3 has 15 residues. Germline lookup yields CDR1 MGHRA and CDR2 YSYEKL. The CDR3 spells CASAAVGQGNYSYTF. For the CDR3, the DNA is TGCGCCAGCGCAGCAGTGGGACAGGGAAACTATAGCTACACCTTC.

This clonotype was seen ten or more times. The chain couples TRBV5-6 to TRBJ2-7; TRBD2 aligns across 7 bases. The junction had 9 bases not matched to a gene; V was cut back by 6 bases and J by 0 bases. This CDR3 contains 15 residues. Germline CDR1 reads SGHDT; CDR2 reads YYEEEE. In nucleotides, the CDR3 is TGTGCCAGCATACAGTGGGAGGGGAACTCCTACGAGCAGTACTTC. Translation: CASIQWEGNSYEQYF.

This clonotype was recorded many times. This chain links TRBV11-2 with TRBJ1-5, with TRBD1 matching 7 bases. The CDR3 length is 16 residues. Trimming removed 3 bases from V and 0 bases from J; junction bases left unmatched: 5. From germline, CDR1 is SGHAT and CDR2 FQNNGV. CDR3 loop: CASSLRGDSSNQPQHF. CDR3 coding DNA: TGTGCCAGCAGCTTGAGGGGGGACAGTAGCAATCAGCCCCAGCATTTT.

This clonotype has ten or more counts. The genes are TRBV20-1 and TRBJ1-5; D is uncertain. The CDR3 consists of 13 residues. V lost 3 bases and J 4 bases, leaving 10 bases between the germline ends. Germline CDR1 reads DFQATT; CDR2 reads SNEGSKA (reference sequence). CDR3 sequence (DNA): TGCAGTGCTAGGCGGCGAAATAATCAGCCCCAGCATTTT. This codes for CSARRRNNQPQHF.

This clonotype has only a few counts. The gene calls are TRBV12-3 or TRBV12-4 and TRBJ1-4; weak D call: TRBD1 (5 bases). The V and J ends lost 7 bases and 3 bases respectively, with 12 bases between them. The CDR3 spans 14 residues. The CDR3 reads CASTTWGANEKLFF. Written as DNA, the CDR3 is TGTGCCAGCACGACCTGGGGGGCTAATGAAAAACTGTTTTTT.

This clonotype was counted a few times. The V and J genes are TRBV18 and TRBJ2-7; TRBD2 agrees at 14 bases. The CDR3 runs to 14 residues. V gave up 4 bases and J gave up 7 bases; unmatched junction bases: 3. Germline CDR1 and CDR2: KGHSH and LQKENI. The CDR3 protein is CASSQGTSGGEQYF. As DNA, the CDR3 is TGTGCCAGCTCACAAGGGACTAGCGGGGGAGAGCAGTACTTC. The whole variable domain, remainder taken from reference TRBV18 and TRBJ2-7, is NAGVMQNPRHLVRRRGQEARLRCSPMKGHSHVYWYRQLPEEGLKFMVYLQKENIIDESGMPKERFSAEFPKEGPSILRIQQVVRGDSAAYFCASSQGTSGGEQYFGPGTRLTVT.

V usage is TRBV29-1 and J usage is TRBJ2-5, with 16 bases lining up with TRBD2. The CDR3 loop spans 14 amino acids. After removal of 8 bases from V and 4 bases from J, the junction contained 4 bases not matched to a gene. CDR1 and CDR2 from the germline V gene are SQVTM and ANQGSEA. CDR3 coding DNA: TGCAGCTCGGGACTAGCGGGAGGGGGAGAGACCCAGTACTTC. This gives the protein CSSGLAGGGETQYF.

This clonotype occurred many times. J is TRBJ2-7 and V is TRBV4-2; D may be TRBD1 (6 bases). V was shortened by 1 base and J by 2 bases, with 12 bases between the two germline ends. CDR3 length: 15 residues. From germline, CDR1 is LGHNA and CDR2 YNFKEQ. The CDR3 is CASSQVRGQTYEQYF. The CDR3 region has the DNA TGTGCCAGCAGCCAAGTTCGGGGACAAACCTACGAGCAGTACTTC.

This chain links TRBV2 with TRBJ2-2; the D gene is possibly TRBD2 (7 bases). This CDR3 is built from 15 residues. V dropped 3 bases and J dropped 8 bases, with 16 bases sitting between them. Germline loops: CDR1 SNHLY, CDR2 FYNNEI. The CDR3 is CASSDEGGPAGELFF. As DNA, the CDR3 is TGTGCCAGCAGTGATGAGGGGGGGCCTGCAGGGGAGCTGTTTTTT.

Points on this clonotype: A much larger clone lies one base from this, so it may be a read error. The chain joins TRBV19 to TRBJ1-5, with D tentatively TRBD1 (5 bases). CDR1 is LNHDA and CDR2 is SQIVND in the germline V gene (reference sequence). Trimming removed 7 bases from V and 4 bases from J, with 14 bases in between. The CDR3 is 14 residues long. The CDR3 here is CASNIGGLNQPQHF. The CDR3, as DNA: TGTGCCAGTAACATTGGGGGATTGAATCAGCCCCAGCATTTT.

This clonotype was counted ten times or more. The rearrangement links TRBV4-1 to TRBJ1-2; D ambiguous. CDR1 and CDR2 (germline): MGHRA, YSYEKL. The CDR3 runs to 15 residues. Trimming shortened V by 0 bases and J by 2 bases, and 10 bases separated the two germline ends. The CDR3 loop is CASSQDRSSNYGYTF. The CDR3 nucleotides read TGCGCCAGCAGCCAAGATCGGTCCTCCAACTATGGCTACACCTTC.

There are many counts of this clonotype. This sequence joins TRBV5-1 and TRBJ2-2, with 7 bases matching TRBD2. V was pared by 0 bases and J by 7 bases, with 6 bases of the junction left unmatched. The CDR3 contains 15 residues. Germline values: CDR1 SGHRS, CDR2 YFSETQ. DNA for the CDR3: TGCGCCAGCAGCTTGGTCGGGGGGAGTAACGGGGAGCTGTTTTTT. As protein: CASSLVGGSNGELFF. Full variable domain (outside the CDR3, taken from reference TRBV5-1 and TRBJ2-2): KAGVTQTPRYLIKTRGQQVTLSCSPISGHRSVSWYQQTPGQGLQFLFEYFSETQRNKGNFPGRFSGRQFSNSRSEMNVSTLELGDSALYLCASSLVGGSNGELFFGEGSRLTVL.

This clonotype was counted ten times or more. In DNA form, the CDR3 reads TGTGCCAGCAGCTTTGGGACAGTCTACGAGCAGTACTTC. Translating it yields CASSFGTVYEQYF. The chain employs TRBV5-8 and TRBJ2-7, with 7 positions matching TRBD1. CDR1 is SGHTS and CDR2 is YDEGEE in the germline V gene. This CDR3 contains 13 residues. V lost 2 bases and J lost 3; bases outside the gene matches: 2.

This clonotype came up many times. The chain has TRBV7-9 and TRBJ2-5; no definite D call. The CDR3 has 13 residues. V gave up 8 bases and J gave up 2 bases, with 12 bases separating them. Germline V gene sequence: CDR1 SEHNR, CDR2 FQNEAQ (reference sequence). The chain's CDR3 is CASGGKSQETQYF. The CDR3 DNA is TGTGCCAGCGGTGGAAAAAGTCAAGAGACCCAGTACTTC.

With respect to this clonotype: This may stem from a read error, because a much larger clone lies one nucleotide away. CDR3 DNA: TGTGCCAGCAGCTCCACTAGGGGCCCAGCGTTCCCAGAGACCCAGTACTTC. Protein sequence: CASSSTRGPAFPETQYF. The gene calls are TRBV5-4 and TRBJ2-5; possibly TRBD1 or TRBD2 for D (5 bases each). V lost 3 bases, J lost 4 bases, and 22 bases lay in between. The CDR3 consists of 17 residues. Germline CDR1 is SGHNT and CDR2 is YYREEE (reference sequence).

This clonotype was seen ten or more times. V is TRBV10-3 and J is TRBJ2-2; D may correspond to TRBD1 or TRBD2 (5 bases each). The germline V and J ends were trimmed by 4 bases and 6 bases, with 12 bases remaining between them. In germline, CDR1 is ENHRY, CDR2 SYGVKD. The CDR3 length is 14 residues. CDR3 region: CAISAGDQSGELFF. The CDR3 nucleotides are TGTGCCATCAGTGCCGGGGACCAGTCCGGGGAGCTGTTTTTT.

Many counts were recorded for this clonotype. This sequence joins TRBV2 and TRBJ2-1, with TRBD2 matching 8 bases. This CDR3 contains 15 residues. The germline CDR1 and CDR2 sequences are SNHLY and FYNNEI. J was trimmed by 3 bases and V by 4 bases; bases with no gene match: 5. The CDR3 coding sequence is TGTGCCAGCAGTGGAACTAGCGGTAGCTACAATGAGCAGTTCTTC. Encoded protein: CASSGTSGSYNEQFF. Looking up the rest from reference TRBV2 and TRBJ2-1 gives the full variable domain: EPEVTQTPSHQVTQMGQEVILRCVPISNHLYFYWYRQILGQKVEFLVSFYNNEISEKSEIFDDQFSVERPDGSNFTLKIRSTKLEDSAMYFCASSGTSGSYNEQFFGPGTRLTVL.

This clonotype occurred many times. The chain joins TRBV6-5 to TRBJ1-3, with D tentatively TRBD1 (5 bases). Germline CDR1 reads MNHEY; CDR2 reads SVGAGI. V lost 0 bases and J 7 bases, leaving 13 bases between the germline ends. The CDR3 consists of 15 residues. The CDR3 DNA is TGTGCCAGCAGTTACTCGAAGGCAGGGCAGAACACCATATATTTT. Protein product: CASSYSKAGQNTIYF.

As concerns this clonotype: Since a much larger clone is just one base distant, this may be a read error. The chain carries TRBV7-8 and TRBJ2-2, with D possibly matching TRBD2 (6 bases). This CDR3 is built from 15 residues. The germline V gene has CDR1 SGHVS and CDR2 FQNEAQ. Trimming pared 3 bases from V and 4 bases from J, leaving 12 bases between. The CDR3 sequence: CASSLGPAGTGELFF. The CDR3 DNA sequence: TGTGCCAGCAGCTTGGGACCAGCGGGCACCGGGGAGCTGTTTTTT.